This T cell receptor beta chain was sequenced in a study of Graves' ophthalmopathy and Graves' hyperthyroidism. Investigators amplified TCR beta CDR3 regions from RNA transcripts. HTBI primers served in a first-round RT-PCR, which a second-round multiplex PCR followed. TCRdb reprocessed the multiplex PCR reads with MiXCR, giving one entry per CDR3 protein. This table has about 210,000 distinct CDR3 sequences, 25% to 30% appearing once. CDR1 is MDHEN and CDR2 is SYDVKM in the germline V gene. The CDR3 runs 11 residues. V lost 6 bases and J lost 7, with 9 bases in between. The receptor comes from a middle-aged man with Graves' ophthalmopathy. The sequencing sample was made of peripheral blood. The J gene is TRBJ1-1, the V gene TRBV28; D is ambiguous. CDR3 region: CASRDDREAFF. CDR3 nucleotides: TGTGCCAGCAGGGACGATCGTGAAGCTTTCTTT.